This T cell receptor beta chain stems from a study of cytomegalovirus exposure and HLA in healthy donors. Study outcomes and limitations: Reportedly, TCR beta sequences accurately predicted HLA-A and HLA-B alleles in most subjects. The authors listed approximately 150 TCR beta chains as cytomegalovirus-associated.

Amplification used 60 Vbeta primers and 13 Jbeta primers. Method: immunoSEQ multiplex PCR; TCRdb's copy keeps in-frame clones and lacks some. This sample has about 140,000 clones, with around 79% found just once. The CDR3 totals 13 residues. Germline V gene sequence: CDR1 SSHAT, CDR2 FNYEAQ (reference sequence). The donors comprised healthy bone marrow donors. Regarding this clone: Its target is unknown. One end of the junction fails to match germline, which may point to a read error.

Sequenced material: PBMCs. This sequence was found in a female donor in good health and CMV-seronegative. V is TRBV7-7 and J is TRBJ1-5; TRBD1 matches at 7 bases. CDR3 bases: TGTGCTAGCAGCCCGGACAGGACGGGACCCCAGCATTTT. Translation: CASSPDRTGPQHF.